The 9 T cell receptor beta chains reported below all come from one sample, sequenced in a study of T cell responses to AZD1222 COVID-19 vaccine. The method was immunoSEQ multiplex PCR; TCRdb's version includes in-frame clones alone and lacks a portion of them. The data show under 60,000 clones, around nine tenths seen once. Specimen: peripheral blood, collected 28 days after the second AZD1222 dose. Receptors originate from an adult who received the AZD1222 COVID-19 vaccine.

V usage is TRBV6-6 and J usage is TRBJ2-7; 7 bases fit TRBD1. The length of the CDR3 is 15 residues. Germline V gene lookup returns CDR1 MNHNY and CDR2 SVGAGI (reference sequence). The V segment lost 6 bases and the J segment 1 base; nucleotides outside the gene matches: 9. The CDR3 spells CASRSRQGKSYEQYF. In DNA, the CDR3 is TGTGCCAGCAGATCCCGACAGGGTAAATCCTACGAGCAGTACTTC.

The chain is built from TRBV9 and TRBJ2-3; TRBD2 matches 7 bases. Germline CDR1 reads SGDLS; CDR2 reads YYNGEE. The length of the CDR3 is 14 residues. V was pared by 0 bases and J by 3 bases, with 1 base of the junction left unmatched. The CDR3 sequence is CASSVEAGTDTQYF. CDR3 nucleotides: TGTGCCAGCAGCGTAGAAGCGGGAACAGATACGCAGTATTTT. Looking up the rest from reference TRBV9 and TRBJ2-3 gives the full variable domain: DSGVTQTPKHLITATGQRVTLRCSPRSGDLSVYWYQQSLDQGLQFLIQYYNGEERAKGNILERFSAQQFPDLHSELNLSSLELGDSALYFCASSVEAGTDTQYFGPGTRLTVL.

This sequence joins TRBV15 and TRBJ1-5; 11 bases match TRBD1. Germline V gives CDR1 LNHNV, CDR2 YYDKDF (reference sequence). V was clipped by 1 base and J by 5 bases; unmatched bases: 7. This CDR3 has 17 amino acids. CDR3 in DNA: TGTGCCACCAGCAGAGGGATACGGACAGGGGGCGATCAGCCCCAGCATTTT. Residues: CATSRGIRTGGDQPQHF.

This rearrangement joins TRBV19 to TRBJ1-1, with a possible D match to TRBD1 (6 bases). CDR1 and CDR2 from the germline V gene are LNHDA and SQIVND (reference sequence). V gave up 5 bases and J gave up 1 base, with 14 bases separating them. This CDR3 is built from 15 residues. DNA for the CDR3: TGTGCCAGTAGTTCCCTACAGGGTAGGAACACTGAAGCTTTCTTT. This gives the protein CASSSLQGRNTEAFF.

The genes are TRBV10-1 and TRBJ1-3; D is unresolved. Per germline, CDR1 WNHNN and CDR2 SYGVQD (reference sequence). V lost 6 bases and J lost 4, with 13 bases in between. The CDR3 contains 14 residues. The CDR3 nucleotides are TGCGCCAGCAGCCCCCCCTCCAACGGAAACACCATATATTTT. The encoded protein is CASSPPSNGNTIYF.

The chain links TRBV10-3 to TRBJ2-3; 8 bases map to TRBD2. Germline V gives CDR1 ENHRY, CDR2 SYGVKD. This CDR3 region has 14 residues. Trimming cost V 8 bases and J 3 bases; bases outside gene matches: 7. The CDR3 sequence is CAISLGGGTDTQYF. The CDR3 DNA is TGTGCCATCTCCTTAGGCGGGGGGACAGATACGCAGTATTTT.

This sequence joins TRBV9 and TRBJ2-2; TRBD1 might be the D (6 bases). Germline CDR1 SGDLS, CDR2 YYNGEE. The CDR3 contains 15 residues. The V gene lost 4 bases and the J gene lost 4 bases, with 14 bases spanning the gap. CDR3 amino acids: CASSPTDRTTGELFF. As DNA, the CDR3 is TGTGCCAGCAGCCCCACAGACAGGACCACCGGGGAGCTGTTTTTT.

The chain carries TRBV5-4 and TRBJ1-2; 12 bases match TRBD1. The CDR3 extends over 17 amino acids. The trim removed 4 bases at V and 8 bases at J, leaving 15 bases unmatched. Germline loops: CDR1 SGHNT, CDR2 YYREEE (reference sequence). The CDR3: CASSPSGTGGLRVGYTF. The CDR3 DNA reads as TGTGCCAGCAGCCCTTCGGGGACAGGGGGCCTCCGGGTGGGCTACACCTTC.

CDR3 amino acids: CASSLRLAGLSYNEQFF. In DNA form, the CDR3 reads TGTGCCAGCAGCTTACGACTAGCTGGCCTCTCCTACAATGAGCAGTTCTTC. J is TRBJ2-1 and V is TRBV7-2; 7 nucleotides line up with TRBD2. Germline assignment: CDR1 SGHTA and CDR2 FQGNSA. V shed 2 bases and J 0 bases; nucleotides not matched to a gene: 7. The CDR3 sequence is 17 residues long.